This T cell receptor beta chain was captured in a study of blood T cells in healthy people across ages. It was with a sample-barcoded 5' primer and a J-beta primer mix that a second PCR of roughly 7 to 12 cycles was run. TCRdb re-analysed the 5' RACE reads in MiXCR, keeping a single row per CDR3 protein. The sample carries about 670,000 distinct CDR3 sequences, around 43% recorded once. This clonotype was counted between two and nine times. Germline V gene lookup returns CDR1 SGHTA and CDR2 FQGNSA. Deletions cut 5 bases from V and 0 bases from J, with 11 bases between. The length of the CDR3 is 14 residues. Healthy Caucasian individuals from Russia aged roughly 6 to 95 were enrolled as donors.

The sequence was collected from an older man in good health. Sequenced: blood. The J gene is TRBJ2-7, the V gene TRBV7-2; D is possibly TRBD1 or TRBD2 (5 bases each). CDR3 loop: CASSDRGVSYEQYF. The CDR3 DNA follows: TGTGCCAGCAGCGACCGGGGCGTCTCCTACGAGCAGTACTTC.